The clone carrying this T cell receptor (beta chain) has ten or more counts. Its antigen remains unknown. The data were taken from a study of T cells after yellow fever vaccination. For the study at large: For low cell numbers, libraries were made with SMART-Seq v4 Ultra Low Input. Whole-study results and caveats: Researchers cautioned that FACS-sorted repertoires could harbor abundant clonotypes contaminating from the bulk population. Primary-vaccination clones mostly resurfaced post-booster (less than 98% CD4, approximately 90% CD8).

CDR1 is MNHEY and CDR2 is SVGEGT in the germline V gene. Between the trimmed V and J ends, which lost 2 bases and 2 bases, there was a span of 11 bases. This CDR3 is built from 15 residues. A process of 5'RACE template switching, which added a universal primer site and UMIs, was used to make TCR cDNA. In TCRdb, the 5' RACE reads were re-called with MiXCR into one record per CDR3 protein. The sample has some 300,000 distinct CDR3 sequences; roughly 8.3% are singletons. The clonotype comes from a man between 18 and 29 years old who received the YFV17D yellow fever vaccine. This rearrangement joins TRBV6-2 or TRBV6-3 to TRBJ2-3; no clear D. The starting material was PBMCs, obtained around 45 days after the first yellow fever vaccination. This CDR3 reads CASSYQGIYTDTQYF. The DNA of the CDR3 is TGTGCCAGCAGTTACCAAGGGATTTACACAGATACGCAGTATTTT.